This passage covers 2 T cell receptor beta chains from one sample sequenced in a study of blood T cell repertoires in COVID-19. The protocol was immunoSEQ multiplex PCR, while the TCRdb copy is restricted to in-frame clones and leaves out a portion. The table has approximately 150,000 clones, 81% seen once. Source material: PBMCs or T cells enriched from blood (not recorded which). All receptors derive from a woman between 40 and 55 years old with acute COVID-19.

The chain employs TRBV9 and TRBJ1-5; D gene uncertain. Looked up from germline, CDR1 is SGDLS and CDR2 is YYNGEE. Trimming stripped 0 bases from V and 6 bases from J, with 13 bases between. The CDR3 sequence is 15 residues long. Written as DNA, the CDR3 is TGTGCCAGCAGCGTAGGGGCAGTCAGTGGTCAGCCCCAGCATTTT. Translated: CASSVGAVSGQPQHF.

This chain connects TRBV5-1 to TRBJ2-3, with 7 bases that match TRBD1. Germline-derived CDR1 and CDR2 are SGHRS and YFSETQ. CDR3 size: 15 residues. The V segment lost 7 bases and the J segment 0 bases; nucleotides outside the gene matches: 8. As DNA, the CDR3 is TGCGCCAGCTCCAAAACAGGGGTTAGCACAGATACGCAGTATTTT. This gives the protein CASSKTGVSTDTQYF.